The sequence of this T cell receptor (beta chain) was determined in a study of T cell responses to AZD1222 COVID-19 vaccine. Whole-study findings and limits: Close to half of spike-specific TCRs reportedly recognize unmutated variant regions.

On this clone: Its antigen remains unknown.

The V end was cut by 1 base, the J end by 12 bases, with 12 bases between. The CDR3 spans 13 residues. Germline CDR1 and CDR2: LGHNT and FRNRAP. The method was immunoSEQ multiplex PCR; TCRdb's version includes in-frame clones alone and lacks a portion of them. The table has over 120,000 clones, more than 90% seen once; the top ten hold about 1.5%. This chain joins TRBV12-5 and TRBJ1-4; perhaps TRBD1 as D (5 bases). The receptor was isolated from an adult in good health. The sequences come from peripheral blood, collected on day 0 of AZD1222 vaccination. The CDR3 coding sequence is TGTGCTAGTGGTTTGGAGGCACGGACACAACTGTTTTTT. Translated, it gives CASGLEARTQLFF.